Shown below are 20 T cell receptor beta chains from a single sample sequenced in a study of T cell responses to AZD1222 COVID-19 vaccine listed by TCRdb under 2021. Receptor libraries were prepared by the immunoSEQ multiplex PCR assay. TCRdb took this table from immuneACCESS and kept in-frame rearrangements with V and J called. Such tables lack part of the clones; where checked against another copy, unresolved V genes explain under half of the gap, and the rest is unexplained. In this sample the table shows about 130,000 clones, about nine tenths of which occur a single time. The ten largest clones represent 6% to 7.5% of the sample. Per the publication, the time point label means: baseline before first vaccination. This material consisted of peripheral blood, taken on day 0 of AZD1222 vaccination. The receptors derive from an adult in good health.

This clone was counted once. CDR3 region: CASSFIGQGSNEQFF. The CDR3 nucleotides are TGTGCCAGCAGCTTCATCGGACAGGGAAGCAATGAGCAGTTCTTC. This chain links TRBV11-2 with TRBJ2-1; the match to TRBD1 covers 8 bases. Losses at the gene ends were 3 bases for V and 6 bases for J; bases not matched to a gene: 7. The germline V gene has CDR1 SGHAT and CDR2 FQNNGV. This CDR3 has 15 amino acids.

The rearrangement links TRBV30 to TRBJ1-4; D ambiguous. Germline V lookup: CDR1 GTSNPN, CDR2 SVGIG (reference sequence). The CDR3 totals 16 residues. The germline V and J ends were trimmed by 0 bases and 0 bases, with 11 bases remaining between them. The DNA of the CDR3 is TGTGCCTGGAGTGTACCCGGGAGAGCAACTAATGAAAAACTGTTTTTT. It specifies CAWSVPGRATNEKLFF.

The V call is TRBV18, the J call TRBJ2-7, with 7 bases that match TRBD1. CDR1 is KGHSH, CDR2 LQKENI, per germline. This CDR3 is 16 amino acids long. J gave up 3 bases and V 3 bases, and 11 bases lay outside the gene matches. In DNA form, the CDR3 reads TGTGCCAGCTCACCGAATCCGGGACAGTCGATCTACGAGCAGTACTTC. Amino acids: CASSPNPGQSIYEQYF.

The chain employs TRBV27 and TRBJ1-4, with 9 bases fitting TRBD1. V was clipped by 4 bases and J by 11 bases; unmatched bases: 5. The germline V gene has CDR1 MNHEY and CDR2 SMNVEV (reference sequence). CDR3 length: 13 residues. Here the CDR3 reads CASSWTGADKLFF. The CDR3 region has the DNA TGTGCCAGCAGTTGGACAGGGGCCGATAAACTGTTTTTT.

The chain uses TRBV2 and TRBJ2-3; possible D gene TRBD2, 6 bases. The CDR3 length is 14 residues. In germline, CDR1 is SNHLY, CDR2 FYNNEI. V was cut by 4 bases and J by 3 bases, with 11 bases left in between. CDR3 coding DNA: TGTGCCAGCAGTGCTCGCGGGGCAACAGATACGCAGTATTTT. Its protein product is CASSARGATDTQYF.

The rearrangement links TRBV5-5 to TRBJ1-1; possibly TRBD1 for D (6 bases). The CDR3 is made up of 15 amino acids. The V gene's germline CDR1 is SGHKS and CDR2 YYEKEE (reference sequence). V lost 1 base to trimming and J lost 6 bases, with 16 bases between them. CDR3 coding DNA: TGTGCCAGCAGCTTGTCGAATGGACAGATGGCTGAAGCTTTCTTT. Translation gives CASSLSNGQMAEAFF. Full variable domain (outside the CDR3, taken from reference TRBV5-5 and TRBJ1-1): DAGVTQSPTHLIKTRGQQVTLRCSPISGHKSVSWYQQVLGQGPQFIFQYYEKEERGRGNFPDRFSARQFPNYSSELNVNALLLGDSALYLCASSLSNGQMAEAFFGQGTRLTVV.

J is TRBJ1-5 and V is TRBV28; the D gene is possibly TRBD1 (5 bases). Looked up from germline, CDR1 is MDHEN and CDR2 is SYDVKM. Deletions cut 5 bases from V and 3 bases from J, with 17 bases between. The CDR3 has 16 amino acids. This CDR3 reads CASSVSRGGFNQPQHF. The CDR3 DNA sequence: TGTGCCAGCAGTGTTTCGCGCGGGGGTTTCAATCAGCCCCAGCATTTT.

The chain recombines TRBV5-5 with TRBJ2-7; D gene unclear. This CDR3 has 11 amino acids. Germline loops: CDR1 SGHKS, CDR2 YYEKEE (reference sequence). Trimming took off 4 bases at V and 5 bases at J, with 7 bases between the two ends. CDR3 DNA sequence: TGTGCCAGCAGCCCAGGACACGAGCAGTACTTC. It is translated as CASSPGHEQYF.

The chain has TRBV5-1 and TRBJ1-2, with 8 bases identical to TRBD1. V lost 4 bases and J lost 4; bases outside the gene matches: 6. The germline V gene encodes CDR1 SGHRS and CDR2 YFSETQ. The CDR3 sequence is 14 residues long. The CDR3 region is CASSLDRASYGYTF. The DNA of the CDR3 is TGCGCCAGCAGCCTGGACAGGGCTTCCTATGGCTACACCTTC.

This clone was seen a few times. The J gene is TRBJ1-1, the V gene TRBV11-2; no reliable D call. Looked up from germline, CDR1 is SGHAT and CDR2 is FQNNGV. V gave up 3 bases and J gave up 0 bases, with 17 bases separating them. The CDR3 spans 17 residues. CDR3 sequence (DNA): TGTGCCAGCAGCTTTTCTATTGGTGTAGGGCTGAACACTGAAGCTTTCTTT. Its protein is CASSFSIGVGLNTEAFF.

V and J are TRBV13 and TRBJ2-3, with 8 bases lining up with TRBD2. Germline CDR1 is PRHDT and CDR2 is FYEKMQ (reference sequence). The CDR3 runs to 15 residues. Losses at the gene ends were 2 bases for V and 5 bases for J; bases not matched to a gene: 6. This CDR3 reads CASSLSGGPVDTQYF. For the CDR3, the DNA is TGTGCCAGCAGCTTATCGGGGGGGCCGGTAGATACGCAGTATTTT.

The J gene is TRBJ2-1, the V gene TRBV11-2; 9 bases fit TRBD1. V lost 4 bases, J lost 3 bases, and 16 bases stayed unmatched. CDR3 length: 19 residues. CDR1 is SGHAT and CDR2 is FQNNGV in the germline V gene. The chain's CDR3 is CASSWTNLYRDRVYNEQFF. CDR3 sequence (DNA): TGTGCCAGCAGCTGGACCAATTTGTACCGGGACAGGGTCTACAATGAGCAGTTCTTC.

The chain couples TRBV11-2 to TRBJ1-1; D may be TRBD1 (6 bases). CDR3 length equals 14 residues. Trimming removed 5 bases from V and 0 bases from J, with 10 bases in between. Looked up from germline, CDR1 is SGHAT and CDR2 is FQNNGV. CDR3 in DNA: TGTGCCAGCAGCCTAAGGACAGTGAACACTGAAGCTTTCTTT. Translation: CASSLRTVNTEAFF.

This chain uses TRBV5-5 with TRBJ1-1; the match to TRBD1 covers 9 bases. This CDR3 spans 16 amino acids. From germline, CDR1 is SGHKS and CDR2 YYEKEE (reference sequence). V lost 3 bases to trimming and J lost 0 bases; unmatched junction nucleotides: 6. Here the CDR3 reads CASSYGTGLLNTEAFF. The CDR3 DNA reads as TGTGCCAGCAGCTACGGGACAGGGTTACTGAACACTGAAGCTTTCTTT.

CDR3 amino acids: CASSGDSLNTEAFF. The CDR3 coding sequence is TGTGCCAGCAGCGGCGACAGCCTGAACACTGAAGCTTTCTTT. The J gene is TRBJ1-1, the V gene TRBV9; TRBD1 is a possible D gene (5 bases). Per germline, CDR1 SGDLS and CDR2 YYNGEE. The length of the CDR3 is 14 residues. The V end lost 3 bases, the J end lost 0 bases, and 9 bases lay between the germline ends.

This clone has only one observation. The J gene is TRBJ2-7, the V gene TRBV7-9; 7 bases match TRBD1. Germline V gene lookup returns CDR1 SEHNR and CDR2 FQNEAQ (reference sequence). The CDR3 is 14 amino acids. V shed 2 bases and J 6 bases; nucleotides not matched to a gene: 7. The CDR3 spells CASSLTTGVSEQYF. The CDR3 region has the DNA TGTGCCAGCAGCTTAACCACAGGGGTGAGCGAGCAGTACTTC.

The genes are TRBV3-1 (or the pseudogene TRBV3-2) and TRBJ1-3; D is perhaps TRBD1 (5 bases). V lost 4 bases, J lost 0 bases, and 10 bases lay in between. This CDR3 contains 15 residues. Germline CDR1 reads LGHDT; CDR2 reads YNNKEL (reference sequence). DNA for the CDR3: TGTGCCAGCAGCCCACAAGGGACCTCTGGAAACACCATATATTTT. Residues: CASSPQGTSGNTIYF.

The CDR3 coding sequence is TGTGCCAGTAGTATAAATGGCCGAACGGCCGGGGAGCTGTTTTTT. It codes for CASSINGRTAGELFF. This chain connects TRBV19 to TRBJ2-2, with D uncertain. V was trimmed by 2 bases and J by 6 bases, leaving 13 bases between them. The CDR3 totals 15 residues. Per the germline V gene, CDR1 is LNHDA and CDR2 is SQIVND (reference sequence).

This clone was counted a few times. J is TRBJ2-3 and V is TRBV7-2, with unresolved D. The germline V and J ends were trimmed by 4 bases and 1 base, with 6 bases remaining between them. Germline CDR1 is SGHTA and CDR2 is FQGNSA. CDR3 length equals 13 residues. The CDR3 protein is CASSSPGTDTQYF. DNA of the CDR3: TGTGCCAGCAGCTCTCCGGGCACAGATACGCAGTATTTT.

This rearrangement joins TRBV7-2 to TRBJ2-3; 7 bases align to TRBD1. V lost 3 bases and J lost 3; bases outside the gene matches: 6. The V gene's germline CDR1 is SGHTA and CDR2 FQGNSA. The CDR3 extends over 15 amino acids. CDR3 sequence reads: CASSLTGTNTDTQYF. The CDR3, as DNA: TGTGCCAGCAGCTTGACAGGGACCAATACAGATACGCAGTATTTT.